This TCR beta chain was recovered during a study of blood T cell repertoires in COVID-19. At the level of the study: Italy, Spain and the United States were the sources of the convalescent and acute COVID-19 samples. PBMCs, B-cell-depleted T cells, or T cells provided the cDNA or gDNA that made up the material.

Per the authors' pipeline: Estimates of nucleated cell counts were drawn from the amplification of reference gene primers. Assay used: immunoSEQ multiplex PCR; TCRdb lists only in-frame clones, some missing. V and J calls and clone size are as listed in that table; D and trimming were resolved from the DNA. The sample consists of roughly 200,000 clones, roughly 89% of them appearing once. The V end was cut by 5 bases, the J end by 4 bases, with 14 bases between. Germline CDR1 and CDR2: SGHAT and FQNNGV. The CDR3 covers 14 residues. The gene calls are TRBV11-2 and TRBJ2-5, with D tentatively TRBD1 (5 bases). The receptor was isolated from a man aged 45 to 65 with acute or convalescent COVID-19. Sequenced input: peripheral blood. The CDR3 here is CASSPPDIRETQYF. In DNA form, the CDR3 reads TGTGCCAGCAGCCCCCCGGACATTCGAGAGACCCAGTACTTC.